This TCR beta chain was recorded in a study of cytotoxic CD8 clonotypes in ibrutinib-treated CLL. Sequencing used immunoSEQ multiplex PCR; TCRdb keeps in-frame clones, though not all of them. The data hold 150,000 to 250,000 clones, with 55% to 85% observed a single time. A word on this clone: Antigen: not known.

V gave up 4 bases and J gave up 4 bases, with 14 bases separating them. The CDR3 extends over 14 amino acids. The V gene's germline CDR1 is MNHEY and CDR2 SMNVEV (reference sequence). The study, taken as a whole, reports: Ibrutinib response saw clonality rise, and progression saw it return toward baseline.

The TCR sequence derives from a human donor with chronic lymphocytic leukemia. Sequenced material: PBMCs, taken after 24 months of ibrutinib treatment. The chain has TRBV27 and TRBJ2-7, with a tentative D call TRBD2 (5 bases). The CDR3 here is CASSSEGRGYEQYF. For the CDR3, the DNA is TGTGCCAGCAGTTCCGAAGGTCGGGGTTACGAGCAGTACTTC.